The 18 T cell receptor beta chains given below trace back to one sample, sequenced in a study of shared clonotypes between healthy human individuals. Sequencing used immunoSEQ multiplex PCR; TCRdb keeps in-frame clones, though not all of them. The data show roughly 1,000,000 clones, 75% to 80% seen once. Sequencing was carried out using memory CD4+ T cells from PBMCs. As for subset: CD45RA-negative fraction. The source is a man aged 18 to 30 in good health. Some clones in this sample may be carry-over from other donors' samples.

The gene calls are TRBV21-1 and TRBJ2-5; the table's D call, TRBD2, has no DNA check behind it. TRBV21-1 is deemed a pseudogene. CDR3 length equals 19 residues. CDR3 amino acids: CASSKARYGGSSGVETQYF. CDR3 DNA: TGTGCCAGCAGCAAAGCAAGATACGGGGGATCTTCGGGCGTAGAGACCCAGTACTTC.

V gene TRBV18 combines with J gene TRBJ1-1, with D hard to call. V was shortened by 2 bases and J by 0 bases, with 13 bases between the two germline ends. From germline, CDR1 is KGHSH and CDR2 LQKENI. The CDR3 is 16 residues long. This chain's CDR3 is CASSPSGEFMNTEAFF. The CDR3 region has the DNA TGTGCCAGCTCACCATCCGGGGAGTTCATGAACACTGAAGCTTTCTTT.

The chain links TRBV5-1 to TRBJ2-1; 11 bases line up with TRBD2. Germline CDR1 is SGHRS and CDR2 is YFSETQ. This CDR3 has 15 residues. V lost 4 bases, J lost 5 bases, and 5 bases stayed unmatched. Here the CDR3 reads CASSMGLAADNEQFF. CDR3 bases: TGCGCCAGCAGCATGGGACTAGCGGCCGACAATGAGCAGTTCTTC.

V gene TRBV28 combines with J gene TRBJ1-2; D gene uncertain. V was clipped by 5 bases and J by 4 bases, with 20 bases between them. CDR3 size: 16 residues. The germline gives CDR1 MDHEN, CDR2 SYDVKM. This CDR3 reads CASSPYPDPPGYGYTF. CDR3 nucleotide sequence: TGTGCCAGCAGTCCCTACCCGGATCCGCCGGGCTATGGCTACACCTTC.

This clone came up once. The chain recombines TRBV7-2 with TRBJ2-5; tentatively, D is TRBD2 (6 bases). Germline V lookup: CDR1 SGHTA, CDR2 FQGNSA. Trimming removed 4 bases at V and 4 bases at J, with 22 bases between. CDR3 length: 17 residues. CDR3 residues: CASSSRHRDFSGETQYF. The DNA for the CDR3 is TGTGCCAGCAGCTCACGACACCGGGACTTCTCGGGAGAGACCCAGTACTTC.

V usage is TRBV5-4 and J usage is TRBJ2-3; tentative D call: TRBD2 (6 bases). The germline V gene has CDR1 SGHNT and CDR2 YYREEE (reference sequence). Trimming cost V 4 bases and J 2 bases, with 17 bases left between them. This CDR3 comprises 16 residues. The CDR3 DNA follows: TGTGCCAGCAGCCCTCCCCGGGAGACCTACACAGATACGCAGTATTTT. Translated: CASSPPRETYTDTQYF.

The rearrangement links TRBV6-5 to TRBJ1-4; the D is unclear. CDR3 length: 16 amino acids. V was cut by 0 bases and J by 8 bases, with 16 bases left in between. Germline-derived CDR1 and CDR2 are MNHEY and SVGAGI. In nucleotides, the CDR3 is TGTGCCAGCAGTTACTCGGCAGTACGTGTTCTCGAAAAACTGTTTTTT. Translation gives CASSYSAVRVLEKLFF.

The chain combines TRBV4-1 with TRBJ2-1, with TRBD1 identical over 7 bases. Germline V gene data show CDR1 as MGHRA and CDR2 as YSYEKL. Trimming cost V 4 bases and J 11 bases; bases outside gene matches: 14. There are 15 residues in the CDR3. CDR3 DNA sequence: TGCGCCAGCAGCCCTACAGGGGTCGCGGGTGGTAAGCAGTTCTTC. Translated, it gives CASSPTGVAGGKQFF.

The V gene is TRBV30, the J gene TRBJ2-5; 9 bases are a match to TRBD1. The length of the CDR3 is 14 residues. Germline V gives CDR1 GTSNPN, CDR2 SVGIG (reference sequence). V shed 2 bases and J 5 bases; nucleotides not matched to a gene: 6. In DNA form, the CDR3 reads TGTGCCTGGAGTACAACAGGGGGCCGTGAGACCCAGTACTTC. The encoded protein is CAWSTTGGRETQYF.

The CDR3 nucleotides are TGTGCCAGCAGTTACTCGATCCAGGATAACTATGGCTACACCTTC. The encoded protein is CASSYSIQDNYGYTF. The chain recombines TRBV6-6 with TRBJ1-2; D gene ambiguous. Deletions cut 0 bases from V and 1 base from J, with 9 bases between. Germline values: CDR1 MNHNY, CDR2 SVGAGI (reference sequence). The CDR3 sequence is 15 residues long.

The V call is TRBV5-1, the J call TRBJ1-2; TRBD1 might be the D (6 bases). Germline values: CDR1 SGHRS, CDR2 YFSETQ. V was clipped by 6 bases and J by 0 bases, with 18 bases between them. CDR3 size: 16 residues. Written as DNA, the CDR3 is TGCGCCAGCAAGGTTTCAGGGGCAGGGGCTAACTATGGCTACACCTTC. Protein product: CASKVSGAGANYGYTF.

V usage is TRBV11-2 and J usage is TRBJ2-7, with D unresolved. Germline V gives CDR1 SGHAT, CDR2 FQNNGV. V gave up 3 bases and J gave up 5 bases, with 5 bases separating them. This CDR3 is 11 amino acids long. CDR3 in amino acids: CASSFFHEQYF. The CDR3, as DNA: TGTGCCAGCAGCTTCTTCCACGAGCAGTACTTC.

V and J are TRBV28 and TRBJ1-3; D ambiguous. The germline gives CDR1 MDHEN, CDR2 SYDVKM. Trimming stripped 3 bases from V and 0 bases from J, with 9 bases between. CDR3 length: 15 amino acids. In DNA form, the CDR3 reads TGTGCCAGCAGTTTTTCAGCCCACTCTGGAAACACCATATATTTT. Its translation is CASSFSAHSGNTIYF.

The chain recombines TRBV20-1 with TRBJ2-7; 7 positions match TRBD2. V trimming: 4 bases; J trimming: 6 bases; junction bases outside the gene matches: 3. This CDR3 has 11 residues. Germline values: CDR1 DFQATT, CDR2 SNEGSKA (reference sequence). The CDR3 nucleotides are TGCAGTGCTATACCGGGGGGCGAGCAGTACTTC. This translates into CSAIPGGEQYF.

At least ten counts were recorded for this clone. The chain has TRBV6-1 and TRBJ2-2, with D possibly matching TRBD1 (5 bases). The CDR3 has 15 amino acids. Deletions cut 5 bases from V and 3 bases from J, with 13 bases between. Germline CDR1 is MNHNS and CDR2 is SASEGT. The CDR3 spells CASSPQTAYTGELFF. In nucleotides, the CDR3 is TGTGCCAGCAGTCCTCAGACAGCTTACACCGGGGAGCTGTTTTTT.

This clone was seen more than once but under ten times. The V and J genes are TRBV11-2 and TRBJ2-7; 8 bases are a match to TRBD2. This CDR3 spans 17 amino acids. Germline V gene data show CDR1 as SGHAT and CDR2 as FQNNGV. Trimming cost V 0 bases and J 5 bases; bases outside gene matches: 12. As DNA, the CDR3 is TGTGCCAGCAGCTTAGATCGGCTAGCGGGTGCTATGAACGAGCAGTACTTC. Its protein is CASSLDRLAGAMNEQYF. The whole variable domain, filled in from reference TRBV11-2 and TRBJ2-7, reads EAGVAQSPRYKIIEKRQSVAFWCNPISGHATLYWYQQILGQGPKLLIQFQNNGVVDDSQLPKDRFSAERLKGVDSTLKIQPAKLEDSAVYLCASSLDRLAGAMNEQYFGPGTRLTVT.

V is TRBV4-2 and J is TRBJ2-1, with 12 positions matching TRBD2. J gave up 7 bases and V 3 bases, and 19 bases lay outside the gene matches. The germline V gene encodes CDR1 LGHNA and CDR2 YNFKEQ. The CDR3 has 20 amino acids. This CDR3 reads CASSQYHGTSGRSGLNEQFF. The CDR3 DNA sequence: TGTGCCAGCAGCCAGTACCACGGCACTAGCGGGAGGTCGGGTTTGAATGAGCAGTTCTTC.

Turning to this clone: One end of the junction varies from germline; a read error may be responsible. The gene calls are TRBV5-1 and TRBJ1-3, with D maybe TRBD1 (5 bases). The CDR3 length is 14 residues. Germline V CDR1 and CDR2: SGHRS, YFSETQ. The CDR3 DNA reads as TGCGCCGGCAGCGGGGGGACGAGTGGAAACACCATATATTTT. This translates into CAGSGGTSGNTIYF.